This record covers a single T cell receptor (beta chain). Germline V lookup: CDR1 SGHRS, CDR2 YFSETQ. This CDR3 comprises 15 residues. Trimming removed 1 base from V and 1 base from J, with 9 bases in between. The data belong to a study of blood T cell repertoires in COVID-19. Data came from immunoSEQ multiplex PCR; TCRdb stores just in-frame clones and leaves some out. Among about 250,000 clones, around nine tenths were seen once, and the ten largest hold roughly 0.8%. The receptor's source is a man aged 25-45 years with acute or convalescent COVID-19. The rearrangement links TRBV5-1 to TRBJ1-3; D might be TRBD1 (6 bases). Material for sequencing was peripheral blood. This CDR3 reads CASSLTTGSGNTIYF. The CDR3 DNA reads TGCGCCAGCAGCTTGACCACAGGGTCTGGAAACACCATATATTTT.